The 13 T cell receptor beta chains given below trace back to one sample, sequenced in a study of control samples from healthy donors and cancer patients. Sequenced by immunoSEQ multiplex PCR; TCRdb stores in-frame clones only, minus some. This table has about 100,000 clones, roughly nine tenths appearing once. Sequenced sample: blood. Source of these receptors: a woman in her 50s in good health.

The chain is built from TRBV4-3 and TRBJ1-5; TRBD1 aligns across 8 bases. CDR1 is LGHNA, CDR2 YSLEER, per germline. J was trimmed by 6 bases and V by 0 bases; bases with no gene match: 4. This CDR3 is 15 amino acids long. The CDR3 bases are TGCGCCAGCAGCCAAGATGACAGGGGTTTTCAGCCCCAGCATTTT. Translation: CASSQDDRGFQPQHF.

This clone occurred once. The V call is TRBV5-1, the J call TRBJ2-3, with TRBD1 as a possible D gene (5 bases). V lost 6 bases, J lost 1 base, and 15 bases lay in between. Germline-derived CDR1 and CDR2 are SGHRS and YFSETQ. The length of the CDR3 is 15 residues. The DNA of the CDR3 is TGCGCCAGCACCCTGGGATGGGGCGGCACAGATACGCAGTATTTT. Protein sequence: CASTLGWGGTDTQYF.

In DNA, the CDR3 is TGTGCCAGCAGTACCCCTTCGACCCGGAACACTGAAGCTTTCTTT. It codes for CASSTPSTRNTEAFF. This chain uses TRBV6-5 with TRBJ1-1; no clear D. The CDR3 runs to 15 residues. The ends were cut back, 5 bases at V and 1 base at J, with 14 bases in the middle. CDR1 and CDR2 from the germline V gene are MNHEY and SVGAGI.

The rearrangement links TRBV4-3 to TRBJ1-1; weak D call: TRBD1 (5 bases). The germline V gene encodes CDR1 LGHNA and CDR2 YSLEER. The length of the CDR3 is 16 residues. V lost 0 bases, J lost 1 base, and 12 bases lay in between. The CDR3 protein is CASSQDPPGGNTEAFF. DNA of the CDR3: TGCGCCAGCAGCCAAGACCCCCCGGGGGGGAACACTGAAGCTTTCTTT.

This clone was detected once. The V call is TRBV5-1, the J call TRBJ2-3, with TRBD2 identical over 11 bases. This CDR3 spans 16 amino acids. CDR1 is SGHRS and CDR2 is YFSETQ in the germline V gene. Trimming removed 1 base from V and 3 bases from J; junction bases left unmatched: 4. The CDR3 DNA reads TGCGCCAGCAGCTTGTTGCTAGCGGGGGGAACAGATACGCAGTATTTT. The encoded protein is CASSLLLAGGTDTQYF.

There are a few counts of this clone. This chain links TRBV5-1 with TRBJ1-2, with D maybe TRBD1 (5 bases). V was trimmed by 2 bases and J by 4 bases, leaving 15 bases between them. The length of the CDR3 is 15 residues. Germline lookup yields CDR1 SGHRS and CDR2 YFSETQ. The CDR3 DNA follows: TGCGCCAGCAGCTTAGGGAGACAGACTATCTATGGCTACACCTTC. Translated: CASSLGRQTIYGYTF.

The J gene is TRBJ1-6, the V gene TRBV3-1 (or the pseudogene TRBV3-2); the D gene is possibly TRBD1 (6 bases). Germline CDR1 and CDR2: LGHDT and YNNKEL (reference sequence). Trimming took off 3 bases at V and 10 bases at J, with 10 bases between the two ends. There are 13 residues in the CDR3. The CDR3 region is CASSQGAKSPLHF. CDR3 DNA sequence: TGTGCCAGCAGCCAGGGGGCCAAATCACCCCTCCACTTT.

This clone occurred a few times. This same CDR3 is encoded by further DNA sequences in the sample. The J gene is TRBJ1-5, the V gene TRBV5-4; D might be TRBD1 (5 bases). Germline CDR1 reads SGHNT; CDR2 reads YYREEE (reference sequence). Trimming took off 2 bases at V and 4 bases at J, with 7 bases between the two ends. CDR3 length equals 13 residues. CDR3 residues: CASSFEGNQPQHF. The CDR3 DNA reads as TGTGCCAGCAGCTTTGAGGGGAATCAGCCCCAGCATTTT.

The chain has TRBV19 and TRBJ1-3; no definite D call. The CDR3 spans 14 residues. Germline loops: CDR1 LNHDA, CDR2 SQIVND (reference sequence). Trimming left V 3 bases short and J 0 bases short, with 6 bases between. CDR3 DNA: TGTGCCAGTAGTATTACCAACTCTGGAAACACCATATATTTT. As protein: CASSITNSGNTIYF.

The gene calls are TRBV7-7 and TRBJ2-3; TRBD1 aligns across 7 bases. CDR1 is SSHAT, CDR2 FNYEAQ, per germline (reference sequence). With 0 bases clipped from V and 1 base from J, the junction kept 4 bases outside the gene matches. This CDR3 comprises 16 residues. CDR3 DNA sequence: TGTGCCAGCAGCTTAGCGAGGGGGCCCGGCACAGATACGCAGTATTTT. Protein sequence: CASSLARGPGTDTQYF.

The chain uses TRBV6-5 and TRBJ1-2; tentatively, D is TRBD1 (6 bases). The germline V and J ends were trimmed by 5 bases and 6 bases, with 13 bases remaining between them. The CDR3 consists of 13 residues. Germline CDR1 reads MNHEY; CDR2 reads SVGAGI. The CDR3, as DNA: TGTGCCAGCAGTCCGGACAGCTCCCATGGCTACACCTTC. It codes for CASSPDSSHGYTF.

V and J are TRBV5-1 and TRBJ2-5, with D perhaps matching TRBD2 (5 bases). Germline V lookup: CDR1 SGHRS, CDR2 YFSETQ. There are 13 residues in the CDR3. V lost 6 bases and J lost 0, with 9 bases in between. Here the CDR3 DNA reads TGCGCCAGCAAACTAGGGAACCAAGAGACCCAGTACTTC. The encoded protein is CASKLGNQETQYF.

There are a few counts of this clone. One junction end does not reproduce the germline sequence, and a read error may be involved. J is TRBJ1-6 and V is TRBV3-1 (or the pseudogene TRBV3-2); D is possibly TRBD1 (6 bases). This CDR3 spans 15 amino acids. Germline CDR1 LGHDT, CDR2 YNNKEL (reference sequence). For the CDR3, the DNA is TGTGCCAGCAGCCAAGGGGACACAGATAAGTCACCCCTCCACTTT. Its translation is CASSQGDTDKSPLHF.